This TCR beta chain was captured by sequencing in a study of shared clonotypes between healthy human individuals. Study-level points and caveats: Non-shared clonotypes displayed generation probabilities falling below those of clonotypes present in all four donors. Only a few donors were included, so the genetic and exposure-history diversity represented was limited.

Each PCR replicate from the sorted subsets contained around 200 ng DNA, which is tens of thousands of T cell genomes. Produced via immunoSEQ multiplex PCR; TCRdb's table is partial and in-frame only. The profile shows some 2,100,000 clones, 85% to 95% of them singletons. Naive CD8 cells, CD45RO-negative and positively selected for CCR7, excluded terminally differentiated effector memory CD45RA+ cells. Study donors comprised healthy, HIV-negative adults devoid of recent acute infection or vaccination. Turning to this clone: Its specificity is not known.

Germline assignment: CDR1 LNHNV and CDR2 YYDKDF (reference sequence). This CDR3 has 12 amino acids. The ends were cut back, 4 bases at V and 7 bases at J, with 11 bases in the middle. Sequences were obtained from naive CD8+ T cells from PBMCs. The chain employs TRBV15 and TRBJ2-7, with D possibly being TRBD2 (5 bases). This receptor was taken from a man in his late teens or twenties in good health. Some clones in this sample may be carry-over from other donors' samples. CDR3 protein: CATSTPRGEQYF. The CDR3 coding sequence is TGTGCCACCAGCACCCCACGGGGTGAGCAGTACTTC.